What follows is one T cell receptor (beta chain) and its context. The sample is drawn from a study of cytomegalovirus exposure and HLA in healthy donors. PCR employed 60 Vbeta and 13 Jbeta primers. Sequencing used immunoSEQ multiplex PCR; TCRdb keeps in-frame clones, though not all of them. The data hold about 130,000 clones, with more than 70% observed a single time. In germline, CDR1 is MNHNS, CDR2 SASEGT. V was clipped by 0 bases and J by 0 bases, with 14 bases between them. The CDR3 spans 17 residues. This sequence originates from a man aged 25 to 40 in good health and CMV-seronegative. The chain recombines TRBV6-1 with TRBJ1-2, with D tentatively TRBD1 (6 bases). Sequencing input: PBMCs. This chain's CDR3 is CASSEAGHFSPNYGYTF. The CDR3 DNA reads TGTGCCAGCAGTGAAGCGGGACATTTCTCCCCTAACTATGGCTACACCTTC.